The present T cell receptor beta chain was sequenced within a study of T cell responses to AZD1222 COVID-19 vaccine (dated by TCRdb to 2020 to 2022). The study in broad terms: AZD1222 recipients with second doses at about 4 weeks or about 12 weeks were pooled, because spike-specific TCR depth and breadth did not differ between schedules. TCR sequencing covered roughly 230 trial participants: about 210 given two doses of AZD1222 and approximately 26 given two doses of MenACWY control vaccine. Enrollment into the trials was organized by age into subgroups of 18-55, 56-69 and 70-plus years, and those subgroups contained about 160, 30 and 59 TCR-sequenced participants, respectively.

In light of the paper, this sample's time point label describes: baseline before first vaccination. The vaccinee samples were drawn from two UK trials, COV001 and COV002, one of which was a single-blind randomized controlled phase 2/3 trial testing AZD1222 (ChAdOx1 nCoV-19) in healthy adults. For TCRbeta chain sequencing, PBMC samples from trial participants were taken at day 0 and at day 28 after the second dose. What the study reported, not specific to this receptor: In the small 56-69-year group, the increase in depth fell short of significance, most likely because of low power. A significant rise in spike-specific TCR breadth and depth was observed after two AZD1222 doses relative to day 0 and relative to MenACWY recipients. Nearly half of unique spike-specific TCRs reportedly recognized epitopes outside regions mutated in the B.1.351 and B.1.1.7 variants. Because no samples from the day 14 peak response were available, repertoires could be characterized only after the peak T cell response. CD4 TCRs associated with the vaccine covered the entire spike protein, and the dominant responses were in regions 160-218 and 743-854. Conclusions about previously exposed vaccinees are limited because only six or seven AZD1222 recipients were SARS-CoV-2 seropositive at baseline. Participants were mostly white British and included more females than males, and it was suggested by the authors that clonal diversity may have been underestimated.

The CDR3 regions of human TCRbeta chains were subjected to immunosequencing. As for how the authors treated the data: TCRs in the repertoires were matched against a reference library of SARS-CoV-2-specific TCRs that had been generated with the MIRA antigen-specificity platform. Breadth was defined as the fraction of unique TCRs that were SARS-CoV-2-associated. Depth was defined as the fraction of total T cells that were SARS-CoV-2-associated. Using the MIRA data, each spike-specific TCR was mapped to the spike region that the TCR reacts to and placed in a CD4 or CD8 class. Log10-transformed breadth and depth values were compared by one-way ANOVA with Sidak's multiple comparisons tests. Held by TCRdb, this immuneACCESS table contains in-frame sequences only and omits some clones. Under half of the omission traces to an unresolved V gene where checked; the cause of the rest is unknown. The D gene and trimming were derived from the DNA, and the V and J assignments and clone size from that table. The sample table lists more than 100,000 clones, roughly 87% of them with a count of one. 1.3% to 1.5% of the sample goes to the ten largest clones.

Reading the germline V gene gives CDR1 SGHVS and CDR2 FQNEAQ. Clipping removes 5 bases from V and 5 bases from J, with 8 as the unmatched junction base count. From its cysteine to its phenylalanine, the CDR3 spans 14 amino acids. Of all the DNA, just the CDR3 is kept, 42 bases in frame from base 1. Concerning this clone itself: Its antigen remains unidentified. Base quality data are lacking; no much larger clone is found one base away.

The chain employs TRBV7-8 and TRBJ1-1, with 7 middle bases fitting TRBD1. The clonotype originates from an adult in good health. Sequenced material: peripheral blood, taken on day 0 of AZD1222 vaccination. This receptor has the CDR3 CASSPVRGRTEAFF. The DNA reads as follows: TGTGCCAGCAGCCCCGTCAGGGGGAGGACTGAAGCTTTCTTT.